This T cell receptor beta chain is from a study of shared clonotypes between healthy human individuals (dated by TCRdb to 2018 to 2021). Concerning the study at large: The cohort comprised two women and three men aged 18 to 49 years. For each donor, CD4 naive and CD4 memory were each run on three plates, CD8 naive on two plates, and CD8 memory on one plate. The study deeply sequenced blood TCR repertoires of five healthy adults to estimate repertoire size and the extent of clonotype sharing between individuals. To increase sequencing depth and limit assay-specific biases, different laboratories used diverse techniques to prepare libraries and sequence TCR repertoires. Each donor's leukapheresis produced roughly between about 0.8 and 10 billion PBMCs. Overall results and qualifications from the work: Even with the large sequencing depth, rarefaction of the sorted-subset datasets indicated that sequencing was incomplete. The genetic and exposure-history diversity represented was limited by the small number of donors. Based on pairwise subsampling, the degree of clonotype sharing among donors was expected to be affected by sequencing depth. Compared with non-shared clonotypes, clonotypes shared by all four sorted-subset donors had higher generation probabilities. Across several donors, roughly 5.4% of naive CD4, roughly 3.4% of naive CD8, roughly 2.2% of memory CD4, and over 0.35% of memory CD8 clonotypes were shared. Sampling was limited to blood, and TCR repertoires in tissue likely differ from TCR repertoires in blood. Larger estimated clonotype richness was generally found for naive subsets than for memory subsets.

TCR CDR3 regions were amplified from genomic DNA by multiplex PCR using the deep immunoSEQ assay. Genomic DNA extracted from each cell subset was distributed evenly over all wells of several immunoSEQ 96-well plates, and each plate served as one replicate. For sorted subsets, approximately 0.2 ug of genomic DNA, equivalent to 25,000 to 30,000 T cell genomes, went into each replicate PCR. The purified libraries were quantified using a Qubit 3.0 fluorometer, sized with a Bioanalyzer 2100, and then quantified again using the KAPA Library Quantification kit. Every immunoSEQ 96-well plate was sequenced on a dedicated single-read 150-cycle Illumina NextSeq 550 flow cell. Concerning the study's data processing: Because the immunoSEQ output held only junctional sequences and lacked quality scores, the filtering could not match the filtering applied to full-length reads. To assign V/J genes and CDR3, sequences were annotated against IMGT germline references using PyIR, a Python wrapper for IgBLAST v1.9. Any read was removed if the V/J assignment was weak (E-value above 1e-6), the CDR3 was missing, or the read contained stop codons, out-of-frame junctions, or ambiguous translated residues. V3J clonotypes were defined by identical inferred V gene, J gene, and CDR3 amino acid sequence. Percentage overlap between repertoires was calculated by dividing the number of shared unique clonotypes by the size of the smaller repertoire. RTK rarefaction, the Chao1 estimator, and Recon v2.1 estimates of unobserved clonotypes were used to assess repertoire richness. OLGA was used to compute generation probabilities for all TCRbeta clonotypes that the gDNA method yielded from several donors. This immuneACCESS table, as held by TCRdb, lists in-frame sequences with V and J called but not all clones. Of the missing ones, under half trace to an unresolved V gene in checked studies; the others have no known cause. V, J and clone size reflect that table, while D and trimming were determined from the DNA. The sample yields 550,000 to 700,000 clones; approximately 73% were counted once. The ten most abundant clones make up more than 1.5% of the sample.

Donors were healthy HIV-negative adults with no recently reported acute infections or vaccinations. All donors were Caucasian adults living in Nashville, Tennessee, USA. Magnetic negative selection was used to enrich CD4+ T cells, after which naive cells were positively selected on CD45RA and the negative fraction became the memory subset. Blood was obtained by leukapheresis, after which PBMCs were separated by Ficoll-Histopaque density gradient centrifugation and cryopreserved in liquid nitrogen vapor phase. Purity and quantity of every magnetically sorted T cell population were checked by analytical flow cytometry. Genomic DNA was isolated from each sorted fraction and quantified by UV absorbance on a Nanodrop 2000c. To note about this clone: Its antigen remains unidentified. No per-base quality is available; no much larger clone lies one base away.

The trim is 8 bases for V and 4 bases for J, with a gap of 12 bases between the germline ends. CDR1 and CDR2 (KGHSH, LQKENI) derive from the germline V gene. The CDR3 has 13 amino acids, counting the end cysteine and phenylalanine. This entry keeps only the CDR3 DNA: 39 bases, framed from base 1. Here the chain combines TRBV18 and TRBJ1-5; a weak D assignment points to TRBD1 (5 bases agree). The source of this sequence is a woman aged 25 to 45 in good health. Input material: memory CD4+ T cells sorted from blood. The sample's cell subset or site label, decoded: CD45RA-negative fraction. The CDR3 loop reads CASTRQKNQPQHF. The DNA sequence reads TGTGCCAGCACCCGACAGAAAAATCAGCCCCAGCATTTT. Full variable domain (CDR3 extended with the reference TRBV18 and TRBJ1-5 proteins): NAGVMQNPRHLVRRRGQEARLRCSPMKGHSHVYWYRQLPEEGLKFMVYLQKENIIDESGMPKERFSAEFPKEGPSILRIQQVVRGDSAAYFCASTRQKNQPQHFGDGTRLSIL.